This TCR beta chain came from a study of CD8 T cells in Susac syndrome. About the study: Patients with Susac syndrome had blood drawn and were at that point therapy-naive, on corticosteroids, or on intravenous immunoglobulin alone.

CDR1 is MGHRA, CDR2 YSYEKL, per germline. This CDR3 region has 14 residues. Trimming cost V 3 bases and J 3 bases, with 9 bases left between them. From blood CD8+ and CD4+ T cells, the TCR beta chain was sequenced. Negative isolation was applied to CD8+ and CD4+ T cells, and FACS enrichment was applied to TEMRA cells. Random hexamers primed reverse transcription of roughly 0.45 to 1 ug RNA. Amplification of TCR beta CDR3 was carried out by immunoSEQ multiplex PCR, which covered 54 Vbeta and 13 Jbeta segments. TCRdb reanalysed the immunoSEQ multiplex PCR reads using MiXCR and keeps one entry per CDR3 protein. This table has around 150,000 distinct CDR3 sequences, just under 95% appearing once.

Input material: CD8+ T cells from PBMCs. The gene calls are TRBV4-1 and TRBJ2-4; D gene uncertain. This receptor was obtained from a human donor with Susac syndrome. The CDR3 DNA reads TGCGCCAGCAGCCACCTGATAGGCAAAAACATTCAGTACTTC. It is translated as CASSHLIGKNIQYF.